The rows below give T cell receptor beta chains drawn from one sample of a study of blood T cell repertoires in COVID-19. This table comes from immunoSEQ multiplex PCR, and its TCRdb copy is limited to in-frame clones, with some not included. The table lists approximately 120,000 clones, around 81% of them singletons. Sequencing was performed on peripheral blood. The receptors come from a woman aged 45-65 years with acute or convalescent COVID-19. Both conserved end residues are trimmed from each CDR3.

V gene: TRBV2
CDR3 protein: ASRGQSNTGELF

V gene: TRBV18
CDR3 protein: ASSSTGGGNQPQH

V gene: TRBV7-6
CDR3 protein: ASSLRRQGSSGNTIY

V gene: TRBV27
CDR3 protein: ASSFEGSNYEQY

V gene: TRBV15
CDR3 protein: ATSKGGDGYT

V gene: TRBV5-1
CDR3 protein: ASSLALTSEETQY

V gene: TRBV11-2
CDR3 protein: ASSLASYEQY

V gene: TRBV3-1/TRBV3-2
CDR3 protein: ASSYYRGNSPLH

V gene: TRBV2
CDR3 protein: ASSEDRGVLGYT

V gene: TRBV6-6
CDR3 protein: ASSQRGSNQPQH

V gene: TRBV2
CDR3 protein: ASSEGGYRVRTGELF

V gene: TRBV19
CDR3 protein: ATGGSHPRWGYT

V gene: TRBV3-1/TRBV3-2
CDR3 protein: ANSHGHENTEAF

V gene: TRBV5-4
CDR3 protein: ASSPEGVYGYT

V gene: TRBV10-3
CDR3 protein: ASHKGSEETQY

V gene: TRBV2
CDR3 protein: ASGAGPYEQY

V gene: TRBV9
CDR3 protein: ASSVGGQGGYEQY

V gene: TRBV29-1
CDR3 protein: SVILAEKNEQF

V gene: TRBV5-1
CDR3 protein: ASSFDGGNTEAF

V gene: TRBV15
CDR3 protein: ATSMTDNYGYT

V gene: TRBV11-1
CDR3 protein: ASSRTGDGYT

V gene: TRBV9
CDR3 protein: ASSVGVSGRPSYEQY

V gene: TRBV5-1
CDR3 protein: ASSLGANSNQPQH

V gene: TRBV6-6
CDR3 protein: ASSYQAFNQPQH

V gene: TRBV2
CDR3 protein: ATTFQRNTDTQY

V gene: TRBV5-1
CDR3 protein: ASSLVQGDTGELF

V gene: TRBV19
CDR3 protein: ASSEGARDNEQF

V gene: TRBV6-5
CDR3 protein: ASSYSGTGGTEAF

V gene: TRBV9
CDR3 protein: ASSGRRGNGNTEAF

V gene: TRBV5-4
CDR3 protein: ASSLRGRTTYNEQF

V gene: TRBV3-1/TRBV3-2
CDR3 protein: ASSEGQGEF

V gene: TRBV15
CDR3 protein: ATSSPTGGARTEAF